The rows below give T cell receptor beta chains drawn from one sample of a study of cytomegalovirus exposure and HLA in healthy donors. Assay used: immunoSEQ multiplex PCR; TCRdb lists only in-frame clones, some missing. The sample carries about 160,000 clones, over 70% recorded once. Sequenced material: PBMCs. The receptors here all came from a woman aged 18-30 years in good health and CMV-seronegative. The CDR3 runs from the conserved cysteine through the conserved F or W. The D gene is left open where the match is weak. Rows may omit the clone size; those that give it use once, few, many or a size class.

D gene	clone size	V gene	J gene	CDR3 DNA	CDR3 protein
TRBD1	few	TRBV27	TRBJ1-2	TGTGCCAGCAGTTTATCCGGGACAGGATCCTACTATGGCTACACCTTC	CASSLSGTGSYYGYTF
NA	NA	TRBV18	TRBJ1-1	TGTGCCAGCTCACCAAGGGAGATGAACACTGAAGCTTTCTTT	CASSPREMNTEAFF
TRBD1	NA	TRBV6-6	TRBJ1-1	TGTGCCAGCAGTAAGGGACAGTGGAACACTGAAGCTTTCTTT	CASSKGQWNTEAFF
NA	once	TRBV11-2	TRBJ1-2	TGTGCCAGCAGCTTAGGTCCGACAACCTATGGCTACACCTTC	CASSLGPTTYGYTF
TRBD1	few	TRBV4-1	TRBJ1-5	TGCGCCAGCAGCCAAGTGCATAGTGACAGGGTAAGCAATCAGCCCCAGCATTTT	CASSQVHSDRVSNQPQHF
NA	NA	TRBV27	TRBJ1-4	TGTGCCAGCAGTTTATCGTTCCAGAATAATGAAAAACTGTTTTTT	CASSLSFQNNEKLFF
NA	NA	TRBV5-1	TRBJ2-5	TGCGCCAGCAGCCCCGGGGTGAGGGGGGAGACCCAGTACTTC	CASSPGVRGETQYF
TRBD1	NA	TRBV6-1	TRBJ1-1	TGTGCCAGCAGTGGACCAGGGGGAGGATTCACTGAAGCTTTCTTT	CASSGPGGGFTEAFF
NA	NA	TRBV4-2	TRBJ1-2	TGTGCCAGCAGCCAAGCCAAAGGGGTTTATGGCTACACCTTC	CASSQAKGVYGYTF
TRBD1	NA	TRBV7-8	TRBJ1-1	TGTGCCAGCAGCTTACCAGGGACAGCAGATGAAGCTTTCTTT	CASSLPGTADEAFF
NA	NA	TRBV5-5	TRBJ1-3	TGTGCCAGCAGCTGGCAGACAGCAAACTCTGGAAACACCATATATTTT	CASSWQTANSGNTIYF
TRBD2	NA	TRBV5-6	TRBJ2-7	TGTGCCAGCAGCTTAATTAGCGGGGTGGACGAGCAGTACTTC	CASSLISGVDEQYF
NA	once	TRBV27	TRBJ1-1	TGTGCCAGCAGTACTCGTACCAGGGAGGTAACTGAAGCTTTCTTT	CASSTRTREVTEAFF
TRBD1	NA	TRBV29-1	TRBJ2-3	TGCAGCGTGACAGGGGGCGATGGCACAGATACGCAGTATTTT	CSVTGGDGTDTQYF
NA	NA	TRBV19	TRBJ1-1	TGTGCCAGTAGTATGATAGTCCCGAGTTCTGAAGCTTTCTTT	CASSMIVPSSEAFF
TRBD1	few	TRBV5-1	TRBJ2-4	TGCGCCAGCAGCATGAGACAGGGTACCATTCAGTACTTC	CASSMRQGTIQYF
NA	NA	TRBV15	TRBJ1-4	TGTGCCACCAGAAAACAGCTTAGTGAAAAACTGTTTTTT	CATRKQLSEKLFF
NA	NA	TRBV4-2	TRBJ2-7	TGTGCCAGCAGCCTCCGTACTGGAGACGAGCAGTACTTC	CASSLRTGDEQYF
NA	NA	TRBV4-1	TRBJ2-3	TGCGCCAGCAGCCCCCTCAGCACAGATACGCAGTATTTT	CASSPLSTDTQYF
NA	NA	TRBV21-1	TRBJ2-1	TGTGCCAGCAGCATAATGCACTCAATCGCCGGGACCTACAATGAGCAGTTCTTC	CASSIMHSIAGTYNEQFF
TRBD2	NA	TRBV7-2	TRBJ2-1	TGTGCCAGCAGCACCCCCCGGGCTAGCGGGGGCCTCTCCTACAATGAGCAGTTCTTC	CASSTPRASGGLSYNEQFF
NA	NA	TRBV6-5	TRBJ1-1	TGTGCCAGCAGTTACGGGCACAGGGTCAGCACTGAAGCTTTCTTT	CASSYGHRVSTEAFF
NA	once	TRBV5-1	TRBJ1-1	TGCGCCAGCAGCTTGGACAGCTACGCTGCCCGAGCTTTCTTT	CASSLDSYAARAFF
NA	NA	TRBV2	TRBJ2-5	TGTGCCAGCAGTGGCGGGGGCTTGGGGGAGACCCAGTACTTC	CASSGGGLGETQYF
NA	NA	TRBV19	TRBJ2-6	TGTGCCAGTAGTCCCGGACACTCTGGGGCCAACGTCCTGACTTTC	CASSPGHSGANVLTF
TRBD2	NA	TRBV19	TRBJ2-1	TGTGCCAGTAGTATTAGCGGGGGCCAGCCTGAGCAGTTCTTC	CASSISGGQPEQFF
TRBD2	NA	TRBV6-6	TRBJ2-7	TGTGCCAGCAGTTCCGGGACTAGCGGGGGGAGGTACGAGCAGTACTTC	CASSSGTSGGRYEQYF
NA	NA	TRBV5-3	TRBJ2-7	TGTGCCAGAAGCCCCGGACTCTCGGGCCTCTCCTACGAGCAGTACTTC	CARSPGLSGLSYEQYF
NA	NA	TRBV5-1	TRBJ2-5	TGCGCCAGCAGCGCGGGACCTCAAGAGACCCAGTACTTC	CASSAGPQETQYF
NA	NA	TRBV6-5	TRBJ2-1	TGTGCCAGCAGTCAGGACCTCACAGGGAACAATGAGCAGTTCTTC	CASSQDLTGNNEQFF
TRBD1	NA	TRBV5-1	TRBJ1-4	TGCGCCAGCAGCTTGGGGACAGGGGAAGTTGAAAAACTGTTTTTT	CASSLGTGEVEKLFF
NA	NA	TRBV13	TRBJ2-7	TGTGCCAGCAGCTTAGTAGCCGTCAACGAGCAGTACTTC	CASSLVAVNEQYF
TRBD1	NA	TRBV19	TRBJ1-4	TGTGCCAGTAGTATAAGGGGACAGGGCTCTGAAAAACTGTTTTTT	CASSIRGQGSEKLFF
TRBD2	NA	TRBV6-1	TRBJ2-7	TGTGCCAGCAGTGAAAGGAGTCGGAGCGGGGGGACTTCCTACGAGCAGTACTTC	CASSERSRSGGTSYEQYF
NA	NA	TRBV5-1	TRBJ1-4	TGCGCCAGCAGCTTGGAAGCAGGCTCTAATGAAAAACTGTTTTTT	CASSLEAGSNEKLFF
TRBD1	few	TRBV2	TRBJ1-2	TGTGCCAGCACGCCACAGGGGATTGGTGGCTACACCTTC	CASTPQGIGGYTF
NA	NA	TRBV10-3	TRBJ1-1	TGTGCCATCAGCTCAGGGGTATTGGAGGCTTTCTTT	CAISSGVLEAFF
NA	NA	TRBV6-5	TRBJ2-1	TGTGCCAGCAGTCGGACAGACTACTCCTACAATGAGCAGTTCTTC	CASSRTDYSYNEQFF
NA	NA	TRBV11-2	TRBJ2-7	TGTGCCAGCAGCTTAAGCAGGATCCACGAGCAGTACTTC	CASSLSRIHEQYF
TRBD1	NA	TRBV5-1	TRBJ2-3	TGCGCCAGCAGCTCCCCGGGACAGCATCCCCTCCAGTATTTT	CASSSPGQHPLQYF